The next 19 T cell receptor beta chains were all read from a single sample in a study of cytomegalovirus exposure and HLA in healthy donors. Use of 60 Vbeta and 13 Jbeta primers characterized the PCR. Here immunoSEQ multiplex PCR was the method, and the copy in TCRdb shows in-frame clones only, minus some. The table shows around 150,000 clones, with around three quarters occurring only once. The sequenced material came from PBMCs. These receptors came from a man aged 35-49 years in good health and CMV-seronegative.

The V and J genes are TRBV11-2 and TRBJ1-2; 9 positions agree with TRBD1. Germline CDR1 and CDR2: SGHAT and FQNNGV. V lost 6 bases and J lost 2; bases outside the gene matches: 13. This CDR3 has 17 residues. In nucleotides, the CDR3 is TGTGCCAGCAGACTAGTGCGGGGGACAGGGATGAACTATGGCTACACCTTC. Residues: CASRLVRGTGMNYGYTF.

The chain employs TRBV2 and TRBJ2-1, with TRBD1 matching 9 bases. The CDR3 is 12 amino acids. Looked up from germline, CDR1 is SNHLY and CDR2 is FYNNEI. V gave up 6 bases and J gave up 13 bases; unmatched junction bases: 7. CDR3 sequence: CASREDRGRQFF. As DNA, the CDR3 is TGTGCCAGCAGAGAGGACAGGGGACGTCAGTTCTTC.

This chain connects TRBV27 to TRBJ2-7; 8 bases align to TRBD1. The V and J ends lost 1 base and 4 bases, in that order; junction bases with no gene match: 6. The CDR3 sequence is 15 residues long. CDR1 MNHEY and CDR2 SMNVEV come from the germline V gene (reference sequence). CDR3 bases: TGTGCCAGCAGTTTATGGACAGGGTCCCTGTACGAGCAGTACTTC. This sequence encodes CASSLWTGSLYEQYF.

V is TRBV2 and J is TRBJ1-2; D call uncertain. Trimming removed 4 bases from V and 8 bases from J, with 20 bases in between. Germline V gene sequence: CDR1 SNHLY, CDR2 FYNNEI. CDR3 length equals 15 residues. The CDR3 protein is CASSGPLDVPEGYTF. CDR3 nucleotide sequence: TGTGCCAGCAGTGGCCCACTAGACGTCCCTGAGGGCTACACCTTC.

The chain has TRBV9 and TRBJ2-1; D is perhaps TRBD2 (7 bases). Germline V gene data show CDR1 as SGDLS and CDR2 as YYNGEE. The CDR3 is 14 residues long. Deletions cut 0 bases from V and 10 bases from J, with 14 bases between. CDR3 DNA: TGTGCCAGCAGCGTAGCTCCACAGGGACTAGAGCAGTTCTTC. Translation gives CASSVAPQGLEQFF.

To note about this clone: The sample has other DNA sequences that encode this CDR3 too. V is TRBV6-5 and J is TRBJ2-7; a possible D gene is TRBD1 (5 bases). Germline CDR1 MNHEY, CDR2 SVGAGI. This CDR3 is built from 14 residues. Trimming shortened V by 5 bases and J by 1 base, and 12 bases separated the two germline ends. CDR3 nucleotide sequence: TGTGCCAGCAGTGAAACGTCAGGGTCCTACGAGCAGTACTTC. It encodes CASSETSGSYEQYF.

The chain links TRBV7-8 to TRBJ2-2; TRBD1 matches at 10 bases. Germline V gives CDR1 SGHVS, CDR2 FQNEAQ. V shed 5 bases, J shed 1 base, and the junction held 7 bases outside the gene matches. This CDR3 has 17 amino acids. The CDR3 spells CASSPRRDRGNTGELFF. CDR3 DNA: TGTGCCAGCAGCCCCCGTCGGGACAGGGGGAACACCGGGGAGCTGTTTTTT.

This clone was detected a few times. The chain is built from TRBV6-1 and TRBJ2-5, with D maybe TRBD1 (6 bases). The CDR3 covers 17 residues. Germline CDR1 and CDR2: MNHNS and SASEGT. With 3 bases removed from V and 5 bases from J, the gap between germline ends came to 22 bases. CDR3 in DNA: TGTGCCAGCAGTGAGTTGGGCAACGGACAGCTGGGGGAGACCCAGTACTTC. This sequence encodes CASSELGNGQLGETQYF.

This clone has only one observation. The chain recombines TRBV7-9 with TRBJ2-3; D is perhaps TRBD2 (5 bases). V dropped 2 bases and J dropped 5 bases, with 17 bases sitting between them. Germline V gene sequence: CDR1 SEHNR, CDR2 FQNEAQ (reference sequence). The length of the CDR3 is 16 residues. The CDR3: CASSLLGRRIGDTQYF. DNA for the CDR3: TGTGCCAGCAGCTTACTGGGCCGGAGGATAGGAGATACGCAGTATTTT.

The chain has TRBV6-5 and TRBJ1-6, with D perhaps TRBD1 (6 bases). The CDR3 extends over 13 amino acids. The germline V gene has CDR1 MNHEY and CDR2 SVGAGI. The germline V and J ends were trimmed by 7 bases and 7 bases, with 11 bases remaining between them. As DNA, the CDR3 is TGTGCCAGCAAGGGTCAGGGGAATTCACCCCTCCACTTT. This codes for CASKGQGNSPLHF.

The V call is TRBV5-4, the J call TRBJ2-7, with TRBD1 matching over 7 bases. V was clipped by 5 bases and J by 0 bases; unmatched bases: 8. Germline V CDR1 and CDR2: SGHNT, YYREEE (reference sequence). The CDR3 totals 15 residues. As DNA, the CDR3 is TGTGCCAGCAGGATGGGACAGACGAGCTCCTACGAGCAGTACTTC. This sequence encodes CASRMGQTSSYEQYF.

This clone has just one count. The chain couples TRBV21-1 to TRBJ1-2; the table names TRBD1, a call not compared with the DNA. TRBV21-1 is flagged as a pseudogene. The CDR3 contains 15 residues. The CDR3, as DNA: TGTGCCAGCAGCAAGGGGGGACAGGGTAGCTATGGCTACACCTTC. Translated, it gives CASSKGGQGSYGYTF.

The chain is built from TRBV5-4 and TRBJ2-2, with 12 positions matching TRBD2. This CDR3 comprises 18 residues. Germline trimming cut 1 base from V and 4 bases from J; bases unmatched to any gene: 8. The germline V gene has CDR1 SGHNT and CDR2 YYREEE (reference sequence). The DNA for the CDR3 is TGTGCCAGCAGCTTGAGAGTCTTGGGACTAGCGGGCACCGGGGAGCTGTTTTTT. Translated: CASSLRVLGLAGTGELFF.

This clone was observed a few times. The chain employs TRBV4-1 and TRBJ1-5; 9 nucleotides agree with TRBD1. This CDR3 has 15 residues. V trimming: 2 bases; J trimming: 10 bases; junction bases outside the gene matches: 9. The germline gives CDR1 MGHRA, CDR2 YSYEKL. DNA of the CDR3: TGCGCCAGCAGCCAAACATCACAGGGGGCCCCCCCCCAGCATTTT. This sequence encodes CASSQTSQGAPPQHF.

The chain has TRBV19 and TRBJ1-1; 8 nucleotides agree with TRBD1. J gave up 1 base and V 0 bases, and 1 base lay outside the gene matches. CDR3 size: 15 residues. Germline V CDR1 and CDR2: LNHDA, SQIVND (reference sequence). The CDR3, as DNA: TGTGCCAGTAGTATAGAAGGACAGGGGAACACTGAAGCTTTCTTT. Protein sequence: CASSIEGQGNTEAFF.

This chain connects TRBV5-1 to TRBJ2-6; TRBD1 matches at 9 bases. This CDR3 has 17 residues. CDR1 SGHRS and CDR2 YFSETQ come from the germline V gene. V dropped 0 bases and J dropped 0; count of bases not matched to a gene: 1. In DNA, the CDR3 is TGCGCCAGCAGCTTGGGGGACAGGGTCTCTGGGGCCAACGTCCTGACTTTC. Translation gives CASSLGDRVSGANVLTF.

The J gene is TRBJ2-5, the V gene TRBV27; maybe TRBD2 (5 bases). The CDR3 length is 15 residues. V was clipped by 5 bases and J by 7 bases, with 20 bases between them. Germline values: CDR1 MNHEY, CDR2 SMNVEV (reference sequence). CDR3 amino acids: CASSPEDWPVGTQYF. The CDR3 DNA is TGTGCCAGCAGTCCCGAGGACTGGCCCGTTGGGACCCAGTACTTC.

This chain connects TRBV7-6 to TRBJ2-1; 7 nucleotides line up with TRBD2. V was pared by 5 bases and J by 3 bases, with 7 bases of the junction left unmatched. CDR3 length: 15 amino acids. Germline V gene data show CDR1 as SGHVS and CDR2 as FNYEAQ. CDR3 in DNA: TGTGCCAGCAGCCCTCGGACTAGTAACTACAATGAGCAGTTCTTC. It specifies CASSPRTSNYNEQFF.

This chain uses TRBV7-9 with TRBJ2-7; 16 nucleotides match TRBD2. This CDR3 region has 16 residues. The V gene end was trimmed by 5 bases and the J gene end by 7 bases; junction bases not matched to a gene: 8. The germline CDR1 and CDR2 sequences are SEHNR and FQNEAQ (reference sequence). CDR3 in amino acids: CASSNPGLAGGREQYF. The CDR3 coding sequence is TGTGCCAGCAGCAATCCGGGACTAGCGGGGGGGCGGGAGCAGTACTTC.